This TCR beta chain emerged from a study of memory CD4+ T cells and cytomegalovirus serostatus (dated by TCRdb to about 2019). With respect to the entire study: The cohort included some 35 healthy adults from Belgium, of whom 9 were CMV seropositive and approximately 25 were CMV seronegative. To replicate a published TCR-based CMV serostatus classifier, the study sequenced CD4+ memory TCRbeta repertoires from a Belgian cohort whose cytomegalovirus serostatus was known.

Genomic DNA was extracted from sorted cells with the Quick-DNA Microprep Kit. TCRbeta DNA was amplified with the immunoSEQ hsTCRbeta kit following the manufacturer's protocol. An Illumina MiSeq instrument was used to sequence the TCRbeta libraries. In the authors' own workflow: Following removal of out-of-frame sequences, more than 2,000,000 distinct TCRbeta sequences were retained, with an average of about 61,000 per individual. Two values were used to score each individual: the count of 164 previously reported CMV-associated TCRbeta sequences and the total count of productive distinct TCRbeta sequences. A beta-binomial model was reimplemented in Python, and scikit-learn random forests with default parameters were trained on data from the US cohort. Classifier performance on the Belgian cohort was summarized as median AUC with percentile confidence intervals calculated over 10,000 bootstrap iterations. In its TCRdb copy, this immuneACCESS table keeps in-frame sequences only and misses some clones. Where compared with another copy, unresolved V genes explain less than half of these, and the others have no known cause. D and trimming were read from the DNA, whereas the V and J calls and clone size are those reported in that table. Counted in this sample were under 80,000 clones; under 80% of them appeared once. The ten most abundant clones make up 2% to 3% of the sample.

From the cysteine through the phenylalanine, the CDR3 covers 15 amino acids. Here the CDR3 DNA is all that survives: 45 bases in frame from base 1. Deletion took 7 bases off V and 4 bases off J, with a span of 20 bases between the germline ends. In the germline V gene, CDR1 corresponds to SQVTM and CDR2 to ANQGSEA. Paper-wide results and their limitations: The original-framework classifier achieved a median bootstrapped AUC of about 0.95 with a 95% CI of 0.76-1.00 on the Belgian cohort. Of around 160 previously reported CMV-associated TCRbeta sequences, around 67 appeared in the CD4+ memory repertoires, each in one to five individuals. The results were read as suggesting that the CMV-associated TCR signature is, for the most part, present in the CD4+ memory repertoire. Only CD4+CD45RO+ memory cells were sequenced, unlike the original study, which covered naive and memory CD4+ and CD8+ populations. CMV serostatus prediction reached a median bootstrapped AUC of about 0.94 with the original framework and about 0.91 with a US-trained random forest.

With regard to this clone: There is no known antigen for this receptor. No quality values exist for individual bases; no much larger clone is one base distant.

A FACSAria II was used to sort memory CD4+ T cells, defined as single viable CD3+CD4+CD8-CD45RO+ cells. CMV serostatus was determined using a Roche Elecsys assay that detects serum IgG against CMV pp150, pp28, p38 and p52. After thawing, total CD4+ T cells were enriched by positive selection with CD4 magnetic microbeads. The samples came from a separate study whose specific focus was interrogating the CD4+ T cell memory repertoire. Following standard operating procedures, peripheral blood mononuclear cells were isolated and cryopreserved, while serum was kept at -80 degrees C. Staining used CD3-PerCP (BW264/56), CD4-APC (RPA-T4), CD45RO-PE (UCHT1) and CD8-Pacific Orange (3B5) antibodies, with Sytox blue excluding non-viable cells.

This receptor was obtained from an adult in good health and CMV-seropositive. Specimen: memory CD4+ T cells from blood. This receptor chain uses TRBV29-1 and TRBJ2-1; the D gene cannot be resolved reliably. Here the CDR3 is given as CSAHREATLYNEQFF. The sequenced DNA is TGCAGCGCCCACCGAGAGGCGACTCTATACAATGAGCAGTTCTTC.